Each of the 21 T cell receptor beta chains below was sequenced from the same sample in a study of response to subunit inactivated influenza vaccine. A single record per CDR3 protein comes from TCRdb applying MiXCR to the RT-PCR reads. The sample shows around 470,000 distinct CDR3 sequences, more than 7% of them seen only once. The sample was PBMCs from blood, taken roughly 24 months after vaccination. These receptors were collected from a man between 50 and 75 years old who received an inactivated influenza vaccine.

This clonotype was seen at least ten times. This chain uses TRBV7-2 with TRBJ2-1; the D is unclear. Germline V CDR1 and CDR2: SGHTA, FQGNSA. The V end lost 1 base, the J end lost 4 bases, and 8 bases lay between the germline ends. The CDR3 has 14 residues. The CDR3 loop is CASSLGFRYNEQFF. The CDR3 coding sequence is TGTGCCAGCAGCTTAGGGTTTAGGTACAATGAGCAGTTCTTC.

At least ten counts were recorded for this clonotype. The J gene is TRBJ2-1, the V gene TRBV4-3; 10 bases fit TRBD2. V dropped 4 bases and J dropped 4; count of bases not matched to a gene: 4. Germline V gene data show CDR1 as LGHNA and CDR2 as YSLEER. The CDR3 extends over 15 amino acids. The CDR3 coding sequence is TGCGCCAGCAGCCGCGGGACTAGCGCGTACAATGAGCAGTTCTTC. It yields the protein CASSRGTSAYNEQFF.

This chain links TRBV3-1 with TRBJ1-5, with 9 bases that match TRBD1. V was pared by 0 bases and J by 6 bases, with 6 bases of the junction left unmatched. CDR3 size: 16 residues. Germline CDR1 and CDR2: LGHDT and YNNKEL (reference sequence). For the CDR3, the DNA is TGTGCCAGCAGCCAAGATAGGACAGGGGTTCCTCAGCCCCAGCATTTT. This translates into CASSQDRTGVPQPQHF.

This clonotype showed up many times. The chain combines TRBV6-6 with TRBJ2-7, with D maybe TRBD1 (6 bases). This CDR3 spans 13 amino acids. Deletions cut 0 bases from V and 8 bases from J, with 11 bases between. The V gene's germline CDR1 is MNHNY and CDR2 SVGAGI (reference sequence). The CDR3 DNA sequence: TGTGCCAGCAGTTACTCGGTACAGGGCAAGCAGTACTTC. Protein: CASSYSVQGKQYF.

CDR3 protein: CAIRPPPGVFTGELFF. The CDR3 region has the DNA TGTGCCATCAGACCCCCACCGGGAGTATTCACCGGGGAGCTGTTTTTT. The chain combines TRBV10-3 with TRBJ2-2; a possible D gene is TRBD2 (6 bases). This CDR3 region has 16 residues. The V gene lost 6 bases and the J gene lost 4 bases, with 18 bases spanning the gap. Looked up from germline, CDR1 is ENHRY and CDR2 is SYGVKD.

This clonotype has more than one count but fewer than ten. J is TRBJ2-3 and V is TRBV4-1; TRBD2 matches at 12 bases. This CDR3 is 17 amino acids long. The V and J ends lost 0 bases and 6 bases, in that order; junction bases with no gene match: 7. Germline CDR1 reads MGHRA; CDR2 reads YSYEKL. In nucleotides, the CDR3 is TGCGCCAGCAGCCAAGATCCTAGCGGGAGGGCCGGGGATACGCAGTATTTT. Protein sequence: CASSQDPSGRAGDTQYF.

There are a few counts of this clonotype. V is TRBV7-8 and J is TRBJ2-4; TRBD1 agrees at 9 bases. The V segment lost 5 bases and the J segment 2 bases; nucleotides outside the gene matches: 4. CDR1 is SGHVS, CDR2 FQNEAQ, per germline. This CDR3 has 15 amino acids. The CDR3 protein is CASSGDRASKNIQYF. CDR3 DNA sequence: TGTGCCAGCAGCGGGGACAGGGCGTCCAAAAACATTCAGTACTTC.

Only a few counts were recorded for this clonotype. The J gene is TRBJ1-6, the V gene TRBV12-3 or TRBV12-4; D is unclear. The CDR3 extends over 13 amino acids. V lost 4 bases to trimming and J lost 11 bases, with 12 bases between them. CDR3 loop: CASSYSGVTPLHF. CDR3 nucleotides: TGTGCCAGCAGTTATTCAGGAGTTACACCCCTCCACTTT.

This clonotype was counted a few times. The CDR3, as DNA: TGCAGTGCTACTGCGGCCAACCTGCTAGCGGGGGTACCAGATACGCAGTATTTT. Amino acids: CSATAANLLAGVPDTQYF. This chain joins TRBV20-1 and TRBJ2-3; 10 bases fit TRBD2. V gave up 4 bases and J gave up 4 bases; unmatched junction bases: 17. The germline CDR1 and CDR2 sequences are DFQATT and SNEGSKA (reference sequence). The CDR3 is 18 amino acids.

This clonotype has more than one count but fewer than ten. J is TRBJ1-5 and V is TRBV21-1. TRBV21-1 is a pseudogene segment. The CDR3 spans 17 residues. CDR3 sequence: CASSKAAGRGGNQPQHF. The DNA of the CDR3 is TGTGCCAGCAGCAAAGCAGCGGGTCGTGGGGGCAATCAGCCCCAGCATTTT.

This clonotype was picked up many times. The junction and the germline gene differ at one end; a read error may be behind it. The CDR3 DNA is TGTGCCATCAAGGAGGGGCCGGTATCGGGGGGCGCTGGCCACACCTTC. Amino acids: CAIKEGPVSGGAGHTF. The chain joins TRBV10-3 to TRBJ1-2; D perhaps matches TRBD1 (6 bases). Germline-derived CDR1 and CDR2 are ENHRY and SYGVKD. This CDR3 contains 16 residues.

This clonotype was found many times. The CDR3: CSEGDRAPTEAFF. DNA for the CDR3: TGCAGCGAAGGGGACAGGGCCCCCACTGAAGCTTTCTTT. J is TRBJ1-1 and V is TRBV29-1, with 9 positions matching TRBD1. Losses at the gene ends were 7 bases for V and 4 bases for J; bases not matched to a gene: 7. The germline V gene encodes CDR1 SQVTM and CDR2 ANQGSEA. This CDR3 is built from 13 residues.

The chain is built from TRBV3-1 and TRBJ2-7, with D possibly matching TRBD2 (6 bases). V gave up 3 bases and J gave up 2 bases, with 17 bases separating them. Germline CDR1 and CDR2: LGHDT and YNNKEL (reference sequence). The CDR3 covers 16 residues. CDR3 sequence (DNA): TGTGCCAGCAGCCACTTTGGGGGGTCCCACCCCTACGAGCAGTACTTC. Its protein is CASSHFGGSHPYEQYF.

The genes are TRBV7-9 and TRBJ2-3; tentative D call: TRBD2 (5 bases). The CDR3 runs to 15 residues. V shed 5 bases and J shed 1 base, with 13 bases lying between them. Germline-derived CDR1 and CDR2 are SEHNR and FQNEAQ (reference sequence). CDR3 in amino acids: CASSRDGMGTDTQYF. CDR3 sequence (DNA): TGTGCCAGCAGCCGTGACGGGATGGGCACAGATACGCAGTATTTT.

This sequence joins TRBV5-6 and TRBJ1-2, with D hard to call. With 4 bases removed from V and 2 bases from J, the gap between germline ends came to 12 bases. This CDR3 has 14 amino acids. Germline V gene lookup returns CDR1 SGHDT and CDR2 YYEEEE. This CDR3 reads CASSPLGGNYGYTF. As DNA, the CDR3 is TGTGCCAGCAGCCCCCTGGGTGGAAACTATGGCTACACCTTC.

This clonotype was detected many times. The rearrangement joins TRBV5-6 to TRBJ2-3, with D hard to call. The CDR3 runs 13 residues. V was trimmed by 4 bases and J by 11 bases, leaving 17 bases between them. Germline assignment: CDR1 SGHDT and CDR2 YYEEEE. The CDR3 DNA follows: TGTGCCAGCAGCCCCCCTCAGGCCGCTGGGCAGTATTTT. This codes for CASSPPQAAGQYF.

This clonotype was detected ten times or more. This chain joins TRBV12-3 or TRBV12-4 and TRBJ1-5; D call uncertain. V was pared by 2 bases and J by 2 bases, with 4 bases between. The CDR3 totals 13 residues. This CDR3 reads CASSLRGNQPQHF. In DNA form, the CDR3 reads TGTGCCAGCAGTTTACGGGGCAATCAGCCCCAGCATTTT.

This clonotype was counted ten times or more. V is TRBV24-1 and J is TRBJ1-5; D not resolved. V lost 4 bases to trimming and J lost 0 bases, with 6 bases between them. Per the germline V gene, CDR1 is KGHDR and CDR2 is SFDVKD. This CDR3 is 14 amino acids long. CDR3 sequence (DNA): TGTGCCACCAGTGACCCGTATAGCAATCAGCCCCAGCATTTT. Its translation is CATSDPYSNQPQHF.

This clonotype has a handful of counts. The chain recombines TRBV7-2 with TRBJ2-7; 8 bases are a match to TRBD1. There are 14 residues in the CDR3. The ends lost 5 bases at V and 0 bases at J; junction bases unmatched: 3. Germline V gene sequence: CDR1 SGHTA, CDR2 FQGNSA. The DNA for the CDR3 is TGTGCCAGCAGCCAACAGGGGGGCTCCTACGAGCAGTACTTC. It translates to CASSQQGGSYEQYF.

The rearrangement joins TRBV4-3 to TRBJ2-7; D is possibly TRBD2 (5 bases). Per the germline V gene, CDR1 is LGHNA and CDR2 is YSLEER. V was shortened by 0 bases and J by 3 bases, with 15 bases between the two germline ends. CDR3 size: 16 residues. CDR3 coding DNA: TGCGCCAGCAGCCAAGATGAGAGAGGGCCAGGCTACGAGCAGTACTTC. This encodes CASSQDERGPGYEQYF.

Only a few counts were recorded for this clonotype. This chain joins TRBV7-9 and TRBJ2-3; 9 positions agree with TRBD1. This CDR3 region has 15 residues. Germline V lookup: CDR1 SEHNR, CDR2 FQNEAQ (reference sequence). V gave up 5 bases and J gave up 9 bases; unmatched junction bases: 12. The CDR3 DNA sequence: TGTGCCAGCAGCCCTTACTTCCCCGACAGGGGGACGCAGTATTTT. Its translation is CASSPYFPDRGTQYF.